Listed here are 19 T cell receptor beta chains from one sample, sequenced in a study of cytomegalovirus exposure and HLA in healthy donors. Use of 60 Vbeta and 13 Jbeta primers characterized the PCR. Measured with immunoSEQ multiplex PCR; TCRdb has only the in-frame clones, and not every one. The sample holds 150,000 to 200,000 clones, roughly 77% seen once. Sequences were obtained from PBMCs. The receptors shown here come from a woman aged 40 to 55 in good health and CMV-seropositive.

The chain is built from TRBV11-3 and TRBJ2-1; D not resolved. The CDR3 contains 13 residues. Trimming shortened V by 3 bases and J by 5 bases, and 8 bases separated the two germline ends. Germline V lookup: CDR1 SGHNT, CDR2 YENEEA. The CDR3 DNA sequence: TGTGCCAGCAGCTTCGACGGAGACAATGAGCAGTTCTTC. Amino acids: CASSFDGDNEQFF.

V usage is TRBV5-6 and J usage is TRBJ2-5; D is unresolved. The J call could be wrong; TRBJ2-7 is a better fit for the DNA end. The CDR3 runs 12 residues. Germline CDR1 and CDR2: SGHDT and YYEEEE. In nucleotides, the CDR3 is TGTGCCAGCAGCTTGCAAGCGAGCGAGCAGTACTTC. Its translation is CASSLQASEQYF.

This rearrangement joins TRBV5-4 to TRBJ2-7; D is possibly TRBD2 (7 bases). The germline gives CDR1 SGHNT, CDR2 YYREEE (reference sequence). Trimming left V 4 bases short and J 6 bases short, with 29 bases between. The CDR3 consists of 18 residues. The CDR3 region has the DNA TGTGCCAGCAGCCTCCCCGTGGGGGGGCTTTATCCCACCAGCGAGCAGTACTTC. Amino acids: CASSLPVGGLYPTSEQYF. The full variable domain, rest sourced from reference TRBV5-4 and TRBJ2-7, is ETGVTQSPTHLIKTRGQQVTLRCSSQSGHNTVSWYQQALGQGPQFIFQYYREEENGRGNFPPRFSGLQFPNYSSELNVNALELDDSALYLCASSLPVGGLYPTSEQYFGPGTRLTVT.

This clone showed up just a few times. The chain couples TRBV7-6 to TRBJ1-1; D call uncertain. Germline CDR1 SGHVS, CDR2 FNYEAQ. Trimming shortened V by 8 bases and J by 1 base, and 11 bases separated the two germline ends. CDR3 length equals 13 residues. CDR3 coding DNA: TGTGCCAGCCTGAGCTTCTCGAACACTGAAGCTTTCTTT. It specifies CASLSFSNTEAFF.

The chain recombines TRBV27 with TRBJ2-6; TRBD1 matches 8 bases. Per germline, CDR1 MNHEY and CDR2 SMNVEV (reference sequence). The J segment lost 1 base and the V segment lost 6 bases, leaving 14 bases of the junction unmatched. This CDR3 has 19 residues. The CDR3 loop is CASSTNRGNRVSGANVLTF. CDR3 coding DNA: TGTGCCAGCAGCACCAACAGGGGGAATCGAGTATCTGGGGCCAACGTCCTGACTTTC.

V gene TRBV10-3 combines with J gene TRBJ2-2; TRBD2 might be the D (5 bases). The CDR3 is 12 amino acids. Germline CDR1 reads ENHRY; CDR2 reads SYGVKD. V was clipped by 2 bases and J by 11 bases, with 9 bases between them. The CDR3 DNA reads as TGTGCCATCAGTGAGGGACTCCCCGAGCTGTTTTTT. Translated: CAISEGLPELFF.

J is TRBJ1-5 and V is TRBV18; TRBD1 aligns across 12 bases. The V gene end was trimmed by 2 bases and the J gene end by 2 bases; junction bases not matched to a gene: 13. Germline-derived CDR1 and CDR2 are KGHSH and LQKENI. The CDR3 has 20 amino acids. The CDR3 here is CASSPLAGTGGLSGNQPQHF. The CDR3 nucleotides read TGTGCCAGCTCACCATTAGCAGGGACAGGGGGCCTATCTGGCAATCAGCCCCAGCATTTT.

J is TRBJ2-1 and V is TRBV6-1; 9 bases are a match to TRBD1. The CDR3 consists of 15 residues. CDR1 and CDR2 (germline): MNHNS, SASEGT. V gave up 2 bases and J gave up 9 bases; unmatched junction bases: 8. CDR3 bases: TGTGCCAGCAGTGAATCCGGACAGGGGTTTGGTGAGCAGTTCTTC. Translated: CASSESGQGFGEQFF.

Written as DNA, the CDR3 is TGTGCCAGCAGCCGGGGACACACAGATACGCAGTATTTT. Its translation is CASSRGHTDTQYF. The chain is built from TRBV7-3 and TRBJ2-3; a possible D gene is TRBD1 (6 bases). This CDR3 spans 13 amino acids. Germline V gene lookup returns CDR1 SGHTA and CDR2 FQGTGA. The V and J ends lost 5 bases and 2 bases respectively, with 8 bases between them. The complete variable domain, with remaining parts taken from reference TRBV7-3 and TRBJ2-3, reads GAGVSQTPSNKVTEKGKYVELRCDPISGHTALYWYRQSLGQGPEFLIYFQGTGAADDSGLPNDRFFAVRPEGSVSTLKIQRTERGDSAVYLCASSRGHTDTQYFGPGTRLTVL.

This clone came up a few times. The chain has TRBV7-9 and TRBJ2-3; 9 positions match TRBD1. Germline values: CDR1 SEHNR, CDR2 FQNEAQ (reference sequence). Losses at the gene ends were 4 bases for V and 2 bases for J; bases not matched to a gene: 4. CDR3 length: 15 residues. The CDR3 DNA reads TGTGCCAGCAGCTCGGGACAGGGACTCACAGATACGCAGTATTTT. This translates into CASSSGQGLTDTQYF.

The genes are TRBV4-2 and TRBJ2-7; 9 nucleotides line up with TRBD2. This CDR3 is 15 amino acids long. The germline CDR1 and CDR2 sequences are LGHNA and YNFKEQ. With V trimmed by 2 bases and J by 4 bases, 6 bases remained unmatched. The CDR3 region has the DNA TGTGCCAGCAGCCAATCACCGGGACTAGCATACGAGCAGTACTTC. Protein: CASSQSPGLAYEQYF.

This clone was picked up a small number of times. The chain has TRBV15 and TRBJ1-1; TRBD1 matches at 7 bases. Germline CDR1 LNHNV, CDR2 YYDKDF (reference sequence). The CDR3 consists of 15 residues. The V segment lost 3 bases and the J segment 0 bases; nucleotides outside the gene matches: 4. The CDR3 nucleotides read TGTGCCACCAGCAGTAATCAGGGGGTGAACACTGAAGCTTTCTTT. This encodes CATSSNQGVNTEAFF.

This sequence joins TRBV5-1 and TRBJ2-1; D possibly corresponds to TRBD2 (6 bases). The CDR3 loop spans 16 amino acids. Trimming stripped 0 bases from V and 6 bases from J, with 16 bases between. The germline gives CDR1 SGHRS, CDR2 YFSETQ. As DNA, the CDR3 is TGCGCCAGCAGCTTGGGATCGGTTGCGGGACTCAATGAGCAGTTCTTC. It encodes CASSLGSVAGLNEQFF. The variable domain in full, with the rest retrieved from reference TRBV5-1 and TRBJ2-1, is KAGVTQTPRYLIKTRGQQVTLSCSPISGHRSVSWYQQTPGQGLQFLFEYFSETQRNKGNFPGRFSGRQFSNSRSEMNVSTLELGDSALYLCASSLGSVAGLNEQFFGPGTRLTVL.

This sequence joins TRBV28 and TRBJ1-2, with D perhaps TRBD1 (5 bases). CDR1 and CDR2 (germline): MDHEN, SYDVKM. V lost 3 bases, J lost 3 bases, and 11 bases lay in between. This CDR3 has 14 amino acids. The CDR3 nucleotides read TGTGCCAGCAGTTTCCCAGGGTTGGACTATGGCTACACCTTC. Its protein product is CASSFPGLDYGYTF.

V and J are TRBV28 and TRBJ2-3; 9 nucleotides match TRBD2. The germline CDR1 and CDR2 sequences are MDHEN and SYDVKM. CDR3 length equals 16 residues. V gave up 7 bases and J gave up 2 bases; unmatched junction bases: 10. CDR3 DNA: TGTGCCAGCACTTACGGGGCTAGCGGGAACACAGATACGCAGTATTTT. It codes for CASTYGASGNTDTQYF. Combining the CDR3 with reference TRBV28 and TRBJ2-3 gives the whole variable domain DVKVTQSSRYLVKRTGEKVFLECVQDMDHENMFWYRQDPGLGLRLIYFSYDVKMKEKGDIPEGYSVSREKKERFSLILESASTNQTSMYLCASTYGASGNTDTQYFGPGTRLTVL.

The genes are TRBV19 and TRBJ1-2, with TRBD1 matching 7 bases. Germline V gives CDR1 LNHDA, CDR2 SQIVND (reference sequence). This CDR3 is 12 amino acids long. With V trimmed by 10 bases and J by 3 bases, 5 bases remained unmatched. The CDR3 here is CATRQGDYGYTF. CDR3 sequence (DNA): TGTGCCACTCGCCAGGGGGACTATGGCTACACCTTC.

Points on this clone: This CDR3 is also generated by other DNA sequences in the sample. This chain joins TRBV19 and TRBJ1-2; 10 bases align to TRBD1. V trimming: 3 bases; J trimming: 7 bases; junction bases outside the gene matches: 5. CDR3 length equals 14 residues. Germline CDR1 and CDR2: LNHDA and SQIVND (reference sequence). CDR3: CASSIVTGGVGYTF. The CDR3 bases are TGTGCCAGTAGTATTGTGACAGGGGGCGTTGGCTACACCTTC. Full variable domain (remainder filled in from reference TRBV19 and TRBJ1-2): DGGITQSPKYLFRKEGQNVTLSCEQNLNHDAMYWYRQDPGQGLRLIYYSQIVNDFQKGDIAEGYSVSREKKESFPLTVTSAQKNPTAFYLCASSIVTGGVGYTFGSGTRLTVV.

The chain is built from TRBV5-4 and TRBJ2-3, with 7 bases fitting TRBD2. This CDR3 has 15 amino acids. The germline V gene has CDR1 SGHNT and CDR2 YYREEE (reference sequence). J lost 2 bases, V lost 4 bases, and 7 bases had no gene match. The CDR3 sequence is CASSPAGALTDTQYF. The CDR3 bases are TGTGCCAGCAGCCCGGCGGGAGCCCTCACAGATACGCAGTATTTT.

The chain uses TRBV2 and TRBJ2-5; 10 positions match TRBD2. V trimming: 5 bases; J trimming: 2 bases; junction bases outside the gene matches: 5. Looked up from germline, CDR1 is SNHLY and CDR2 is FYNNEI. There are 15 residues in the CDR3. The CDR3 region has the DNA TGTGCCAGCAGTAGACTAGCGGGTCAACAAGAGACCCAGTACTTC. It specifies CASSRLAGQQETQYF.